These T cell receptor beta chains were read from a single sample in a study of radiotherapy plus CTLA-4 blockade in lung cancer. The data were produced by immunoSEQ multiplex PCR, yet TCRdb's version contains in-frame clones alone and is incomplete. The sample carries about 83,000 clones, 60% to 85% recorded once. Specimen: peripheral blood, collected from a patient treated with radiotherapy plus ipilimumab. These receptors were obtained from a human donor with non-small cell lung cancer who had a partial response to radiotherapy plus ipilimumab. Some clones in this sample may be carry-over from other donors' samples. Both conserved end residues are part of each CDR3. The D gene is left open where the match is weak. Clone size is not always given. Where it is, it says once, few, many or a class for expanded clones.

d_gene | j_gene | v_gene | abundance | CDR3nt | CDR3aa
TRBD2 | TRBJ2-1 | TRBV7-3 | . | TGTGCCAGCAGCCAGGGACTAGCGGGAGAGTTTAATGAGCAGTTCTTC | CASSQGLAGEFNEQFF
TRBD1 | TRBJ2-3 | TRBV7-2 | . | TGTGCCAGCAGCTTAACCTGGGGACAGGGGGAGTTAGATACGCAGTATTTT | CASSLTWGQGELDTQYF
TRBD1 | TRBJ2-3 | TRBV7-8 | . | TGTGCCAGCAGCTTAGAGGGGGCCTTCACAGATACGCAGTATTTT | CASSLEGAFTDTQYF
TRBD1 | TRBJ1-2 | TRBV10-3 | . | TGTGCCATCAGTGAAAAGGGGGCGCCTTTAAACGGCTACACCTTC | CAISEKGAPLNGYTF
. | TRBJ1-5 | TRBV28 | . | TGTGCCATCTCAGTGGGCAATCAGCCCCAGCATTTT | CAISVGNQPQHF
. | TRBJ2-5 | TRBV5-6 | . | TGTGCCAGCAGCTCGGGGGAGACCCAGTACTTC | CASSSGETQYF
. | TRBJ2-7 | TRBV18 | . | TGTGCCAGCTCACCTAATTCCTACGAGCAGTACTTC | CASSPNSYEQYF
TRBD2 | TRBJ2-1 | TRBV5-4 | . | TGTGCCAGCAGCCCCGGACTAGCGGGTCGCAATGAGCAGTTCTTC | CASSPGLAGRNEQFF
TRBD1 | TRBJ1-1 | TRBV19 | . | TGTGCCAGTAGTTCACCCGGCGGGACAGCGAACACTGAAGCTTTCTTT | CASSSPGGTANTEAFF
. | TRBJ1-4 | TRBV7-2 | . | TGTGCCAGCACTGGTCTTATAGGGCAGGGAAATGAAAAACTGTTTTTT | CASTGLIGQGNEKLFF
TRBD1 | TRBJ1-6 | TRBV10-2 | . | TGCGCCAGCAGTGAGTCATCACAGGGGGCGGGTTCACCCCTCCACTTT | CASSESSQGAGSPLHF
TRBD2 | TRBJ2-1 | TRBV5-1 | . | TGCGCCAGCAGCTTCCGTCCTAGCGGGAGTGGCAATGAGCAGTTCTTC | CASSFRPSGSGNEQFF
. | TRBJ1-1 | TRBV6-5 | . | TGTGCCAGCAGTCGGGTTAGGAGCGATGACACTGAAGCTTTCTTT | CASSRVRSDDTEAFF
TRBD1 | TRBJ1-5 | TRBV7-2 | . | TGTGCCAGCAGCTTAGCCAGACTAACAGGGGATCAGCCCCAGCATTTT | CASSLARLTGDQPQHF
TRBD1 | TRBJ1-1 | TRBV10-3 | . | TGTGCCATCAGAGACAGGGGGAACACTGAAGCTTTCTTT | CAIRDRGNTEAFF
TRBD1 | TRBJ1-4 | TRBV11-3 | . | TGTGCCAGCAGCCAGGACAGGGGGCCGGAAAAACTGTTTTTT | CASSQDRGPEKLFF
. | TRBJ2-5 | TRBV6-6 | . | TGTGCCAGCAGTTACTCCGGCAGCGAAGAGACCCAGTACTTC | CASSYSGSEETQYF
. | TRBJ2-7 | TRBV4-2 | . | TGTGCCAGCGGTCAGGGTGTTTCCTACGAGCAGTACTTC | CASGQGVSYEQYF
. | TRBJ1-2 | TRBV6-5 | few | TGTGCCAGCACCCCCGGGTCCATCTATGGCTACACCTTC | CASTPGSIYGYTF
. | TRBJ1-1 | TRBV21-1 | . | TGTGCCAGCAGCACTGAGACAGGGGTCTGGGGAAAGAACACTGAAGCTTTCTTT | CASSTETGVWGKNTEAFF
TRBD2 | TRBJ2-7 | TRBV2 | . | TGTGCCAGCAGTGAGTCTAGCGGGCGTCACGAGCAGTACTTC | CASSESSGRHEQYF
. | TRBJ2-2 | TRBV18 | . | TGTGCCAGCTCAGCGGGACCGCTCCTCACCGGGGAGCTGTTTTTT | CASSAGPLLTGELFF
TRBD1 | TRBJ2-7 | TRBV10-2 | many | TGCGCCAGCAGTAAAACCGGACAGGGGAGGGGCGAGCAGTACTTC | CASSKTGQGRGEQYF
TRBD2 | TRBJ2-5 | TRBV27 | . | TGTGCCAGCAGTTATTGGACTAGCGGGCAAGAGACCCAGTACTTC | CASSYWTSGQETQYF
. | TRBJ1-1 | TRBV2 | . | TGTGCCAGCTCCAGGGAAACTGAAGCTTTCTTT | CASSRETEAFF
TRBD1 | TRBJ1-5 | TRBV18 | . | TGTGCCAGCTCACCACCGACAGGGTCACAGCCCCAGCATTTT | CASSPPTGSQPQHF
. | TRBJ2-1 | TRBV10-1 | once | TGCGCCAGCAGACGCGACAGGGGAGGGTTCAATGAGCAGTTCTTC | CASRRDRGGFNEQFF
. | TRBJ1-3 | TRBV19 | . | TGTGCCAGTAGTGCACTGATTATTGGAAACACCATATATTTT | CASSALIIGNTIYF
. | TRBJ1-3 | TRBV5-8 | . | TGTGCCAGCACGCCTGGCTGGGGGCGTTTCGGAAACACCATATATTTT | CASTPGWGRFGNTIYF
TRBD1 | TRBJ1-2 | TRBV29-1 | . | TGCAGCGCAGGGGGAAAGAACTATGGCTACACCTTC | CSAGGKNYGYTF
TRBD1 | TRBJ1-6 | TRBV11-2 | once | TGTGCCAGCAGCTTGGCGCCGGGACAGAATAATTCACCCCTCCACTTT | CASSLAPGQNNSPLHF
. | TRBJ1-3 | TRBV9 | . | TGTGCCAGCAGCGTAGGAGGACAGCTTGGAGGAACCATATATTTT | CASSVGGQLGGTIYF
. | TRBJ2-7 | TRBV7-6 | . | TGTGCCAGCAGCTCCCAGACAGGTCCCTACGAGCAGTACTTC | CASSSQTGPYEQYF
. | TRBJ1-4 | TRBV18 | once | TGTGCCAGCTCACCACCGCCAGGTCGGACTAATGAAAAACTGTTTTTT | CASSPPPGRTNEKLFF
TRBD2 | TRBJ2-5 | TRBV9 | few | TGTGCCAGCCTTCCCGGGGGGGCACAAGAGACCCAGTACTTC | CASLPGGAQETQYF
TRBD1 | TRBJ1-1 | TRBV5-1 | . | TGCGCCAGCAGCCTGGATGGACAGGCCACTGAAGCTTTCTTT | CASSLDGQATEAFF
TRBD2 | TRBJ2-5 | TRBV7-9 | . | TGTGCCAGCAGGGCTACTAGCGGGGGGACCCAAGAGACCCAGTACTTC | CASRATSGGTQETQYF
. | TRBJ2-7 | TRBV4-2 | . | TGTGCCAGCAGCCTACTAGCATTTACCTACGAGCAGTACTTC | CASSLLAFTYEQYF
. | TRBJ2-7 | TRBV10-2 | . | TGCGCCAGCAGTGAGCTAGGCGCGATCTACGAGCAGTACTTC | CASSELGAIYEQYF
. | TRBJ2-1 | TRBV25-1 | few | TGTGCCAGCCGCCCCGGTTCCTACAATGAGCAGTTCTTC | CASRPGSYNEQFF
TRBD1 | TRBJ2-3 | TRBV5-1 | . | TGCGCCAGCAGCTTATCGGCGGGACAGGGGTCAGATACGCAGTATTTT | CASSLSAGQGSDTQYF
TRBD1 | TRBJ1-6 | TRBV7-2 | few | TGTGCCAGCAGCAAAGGGACAGGGGAGGGTTCACCCCTCCACTTT | CASSKGTGEGSPLHF
TRBD1 | TRBJ2-7 | TRBV7-8 | . | TGTGCCAGCAGCAGAGACAGGGGTGGACACGAGCAGTACTTC | CASSRDRGGHEQYF